This T cell receptor (beta chain) originates from a study of T cells expressing NK-cell markers. Study in general: TCR beta repertoires came from sorted CD3+CD56+NKG2C+, CD3+CD56+NKG2C- and CD3+CD56-NKG2C+ T cells. HCMV serostatus: most of the eight sequenced donors positive, one negative. Findings and limits, study-wide: The CD3+CD56-NKG2C+ fraction was also led by these clonotypes in several donors. In a group of 5 or 6 donors, dominant NKG2C+ clonotypes represented about 1.0-7.5% of CD8+ T cells.

TCRdb re-called the 5' RACE reads and gives one entry per CDR3 protein, without DNA. The sample's table shows 250,000 or so distinct CDR3 sequences. The CDR3 length is 15 residues. Germline V gives CDR1 DFQATT, CDR2 SNEGSKA (reference sequence). Worth noting for this clonotype: Its target is not known.

V usage is TRBV20-1 and J usage is TRBJ1-4; TCRdb returns TRBD1, unconfirmable since there is no DNA. The sequencing input was blood T cells: a sorted CD56 or NKG2C T cell subset, CD4+ or CD8+ T cells, or bulk PBMC T cells (not recorded which). The clonotype originates from a woman between 18 and 70 years old in good health. CDR3 sequence reads: CSARVRWDRSEKLFF.